These T cell receptor beta chains were read from a single sample in a study of blood T cell repertoires in COVID-19. Sequencing was performed with immunoSEQ multiplex PCR; in TCRdb, only in-frame clones are kept and a portion is missing. Among approximately 80,000 clones listed, 80% to 95% were seen once. The specimen sequenced was peripheral blood. These receptors originate from a woman aged 50 to 60 in a cohort sampled during active COVID-19. CDR3s include the opening cysteine and the closing phenylalanine or tryptophan. Fields, in order: clone size, V gene, D gene, J gene, CDR3 protein, CDR3 DNA. D genes are given only for firm matches. Rows may omit the clone size; those that give it use once, few, many or a size class.

clone size: -; V gene: TRBV9; D gene: TRBD2; J gene: TRBJ2-5; CDR3 protein: CASSPRLAGTALETQYF; CDR3 DNA: TGTGCCAGCAGCCCCCGACTAGCGGGAACGGCACTGGAGACCCAGTACTTC
clone size: few; V gene: TRBV19; D gene: TRBD2; J gene: TRBJ2-7; CDR3 protein: CASSLGLAGTYEQYF; CDR3 DNA: TGTGCCAGTAGCCTGGGGCTAGCGGGGACCTACGAGCAGTACTTC
clone size: -; V gene: TRBV2; D gene: -; J gene: TRBJ1-2; CDR3 protein: CASSERQARSNYGYTF; CDR3 DNA: TGTGCCAGCAGTGAAAGGCAGGCGCGATCTAACTATGGCTACACCTTC
clone size: -; V gene: TRBV5-6; D gene: -; J gene: TRBJ2-6; CDR3 protein: CASSLGQSGANVLTF; CDR3 DNA: TGTGCCAGCAGCTTGGGGCAGTCTGGGGCCAACGTCCTGACTTTC
clone size: -; V gene: TRBV27; D gene: TRBD2; J gene: TRBJ2-7; CDR3 protein: CASSHTSGAAEQYF; CDR3 DNA: TGTGCCAGCAGTCATACTAGCGGGGCTGCCGAGCAGTACTTC
clone size: -; V gene: TRBV5-5; D gene: -; J gene: TRBJ2-1; CDR3 protein: CASSLAIYQASYNEQFF; CDR3 DNA: TGTGCCAGCAGCTTGGCCATCTATCAGGCGTCCTACAATGAGCAGTTCTTC
clone size: -; V gene: TRBV10-1; D gene: -; J gene: TRBJ2-7; CDR3 protein: CASSESGTSYHEQYF; CDR3 DNA: TGCGCCAGCAGTGAGTCGGGCACTAGTTATCACGAGCAGTACTTC
clone size: -; V gene: TRBV3-1/TRBV3-2; D gene: -; J gene: TRBJ2-7; CDR3 protein: CASSLQGAGAFSYEQYF; CDR3 DNA: TGTGCCAGCAGCCTCCAAGGGGCGGGGGCGTTCTCCTACGAGCAGTACTTC
clone size: -; V gene: TRBV18; D gene: TRBD2; J gene: TRBJ2-1; CDR3 protein: CASSRETSGPYNEQFF; CDR3 DNA: TGTGCCAGCTCACGGGAGACTAGCGGGCCTTACAATGAGCAGTTCTTC
clone size: -; V gene: TRBV14; D gene: -; J gene: TRBJ2-5; CDR3 protein: CASSPSFSSVYQETQYF; CDR3 DNA: TGTGCCAGCAGCCCTTCGTTCTCTAGCGTGTACCAAGAGACCCAGTACTTC
clone size: -; V gene: TRBV28; D gene: -; J gene: TRBJ2-2; CDR3 protein: CASLTGSENTGELFF; CDR3 DNA: TGTGCCAGCCTTACAGGGTCAGAGAACACCGGGGAGCTGTTTTTT
clone size: -; V gene: TRBV3-1/TRBV3-2; D gene: -; J gene: TRBJ2-2; CDR3 protein: CASSQGGDGELFF; CDR3 DNA: TGTGCCAGCAGCCAAGGGGGCGACGGGGAGCTGTTTTTT
clone size: -; V gene: TRBV28; D gene: -; J gene: TRBJ2-5; CDR3 protein: CASSILQETQYF; CDR3 DNA: TGTGCCAGCAGTATCCTCCAAGAGACCCAGTACTTC
clone size: -; V gene: TRBV28; D gene: TRBD1; J gene: TRBJ1-1; CDR3 protein: CASRADRATEAFF; CDR3 DNA: TGTGCCAGCAGAGCGGACAGGGCCACTGAAGCTTTCTTT
clone size: -; V gene: TRBV11-2; D gene: -; J gene: TRBJ2-5; CDR3 protein: CASSRGPETQYF; CDR3 DNA: TGTGCCAGCAGCCGAGGGCCCGAGACCCAGTACTTC
clone size: -; V gene: TRBV6-6; D gene: -; J gene: TRBJ1-2; CDR3 protein: CASSLTGTIYGYTF; CDR3 DNA: TGTGCCAGCAGTTTAACAGGGACTATCTATGGCTACACCTTC
clone size: once; V gene: TRBV27; D gene: TRBD1; J gene: TRBJ1-1; CDR3 protein: CASSLNRGTEAFF; CDR3 DNA: TGTGCCAGCAGCCTTAACAGGGGGACTGAAGCTTTCTTT
clone size: -; V gene: TRBV11-3; D gene: TRBD1; J gene: TRBJ2-1; CDR3 protein: CASSRRGTGGNEQFF; CDR3 DNA: TGTGCCAGCAGCCGCCGTGGGACAGGGGGAAATGAGCAGTTCTTC
clone size: -; V gene: TRBV30; D gene: -; J gene: TRBJ1-2; CDR3 protein: CAWSVQGWYGYTF; CDR3 DNA: TGTGCCTGGAGTGTACAGGGCTGGTATGGCTACACCTTC
clone size: -; V gene: TRBV19; D gene: TRBD2; J gene: TRBJ2-5; CDR3 protein: CASSMGRDQETQYF; CDR3 DNA: TGTGCCAGTAGTATGGGGAGGGACCAAGAGACCCAGTACTTC
clone size: few; V gene: TRBV24-1; D gene: -; J gene: TRBJ1-1; CDR3 protein: CATSDPERGAFF; CDR3 DNA: TGTGCCACCAGTGACCCCGAAAGAGGAGCTTTCTTT
clone size: -; V gene: TRBV6-5; D gene: -; J gene: TRBJ1-3; CDR3 protein: CASMGSPGAGNTIYF; CDR3 DNA: TGTGCCAGCATGGGAAGCCCCGGGGCTGGAAACACCATATATTTT
clone size: -; V gene: TRBV2; D gene: TRBD1; J gene: TRBJ1-4; CDR3 protein: CASSRQGVNEKLFF; CDR3 DNA: TGTGCCAGCAGTCGACAGGGAGTAAATGAAAAACTGTTTTTT
clone size: -; V gene: TRBV19; D gene: -; J gene: TRBJ1-1; CDR3 protein: CASSQQGLRTEAFF; CDR3 DNA: TGTGCCAGTAGTCAACAGGGTCTCAGGACTGAAGCTTTCTTT
clone size: -; V gene: TRBV28; D gene: TRBD1; J gene: TRBJ1-5; CDR3 protein: CASSSGQGDQPQHF; CDR3 DNA: TGTGCCAGCAGTTCTGGACAGGGAGATCAGCCCCAGCATTTT
clone size: -; V gene: TRBV9; D gene: TRBD2; J gene: TRBJ2-1; CDR3 protein: CASSVLPGGGVDEQFF; CDR3 DNA: TGTGCCAGCAGCGTGCTCCCCGGGGGGGGCGTCGATGAGCAGTTCTTC
clone size: -; V gene: TRBV10-2; D gene: TRBD2; J gene: TRBJ2-2; CDR3 protein: CASSEGLAGSNTGELFF; CDR3 DNA: TGCGCCAGCAGTGAGGGACTAGCGGGGTCGAACACCGGGGAGCTGTTTTTT
clone size: -; V gene: TRBV11-1; D gene: TRBD2; J gene: TRBJ2-3; CDR3 protein: CASSLPSGRAKDTQYF; CDR3 DNA: TGTGCCAGCAGCTTACCTAGCGGGAGGGCTAAAGATACGCAGTATTTT
clone size: -; V gene: TRBV12-3/TRBV12-4; D gene: -; J gene: TRBJ2-1; CDR3 protein: CASKPQGDEQFF; CDR3 DNA: TGTGCCAGCAAGCCACAAGGGGATGAGCAGTTCTTC
clone size: -; V gene: TRBV13; D gene: -; J gene: TRBJ2-7; CDR3 protein: CASSRRGGHGEQYF; CDR3 DNA: TGTGCCAGCAGCCGACGAGGGGGACACGGCGAGCAGTACTTC
clone size: -; V gene: TRBV3-1/TRBV3-2; D gene: TRBD2; J gene: TRBJ2-1; CDR3 protein: CASSQGISGLAANEQFF; CDR3 DNA: TGTGCCAGCAGCCAAGGAATATCGGGACTAGCGGCCAATGAGCAGTTCTTC
clone size: once; V gene: TRBV7-3; D gene: TRBD2; J gene: TRBJ2-4; CDR3 protein: CASSLTVPSGTSWGKNIQYF; CDR3 DNA: TGTGCCAGCAGCTTAACGGTACCATCCGGGACTAGCTGGGGCAAAAACATTCAGTACTTC
clone size: -; V gene: TRBV5-1; D gene: -; J gene: TRBJ2-1; CDR3 protein: CASSTPEFTDEQFF; CDR3 DNA: TGCGCCAGCAGCACTCCGGAGTTCACGGATGAGCAGTTCTTC
clone size: -; V gene: TRBV30; D gene: TRBD1; J gene: TRBJ1-4; CDR3 protein: CAWSEQGAEKLFF; CDR3 DNA: TGTGCCTGGAGTGAACAGGGGGCGGAAAAACTGTTTTTT
clone size: once; V gene: TRBV19; D gene: -; J gene: TRBJ2-2; CDR3 protein: CASKDRGWAGELFF; CDR3 DNA: TGTGCCAGTAAAGATAGGGGTTGGGCCGGGGAGCTGTTTTTT
clone size: -; V gene: TRBV18; D gene: -; J gene: TRBJ2-7; CDR3 protein: CASSVRVSPRSGTYEQYF; CDR3 DNA: TGTGCCAGCTCAGTCCGTGTTAGTCCCCGATCCGGTACCTACGAGCAGTACTTC
clone size: -; V gene: TRBV19; D gene: -; J gene: TRBJ1-3; CDR3 protein: CASSNLDSGNTIYF; CDR3 DNA: TGTGCCAGTAGTAACCTGGACTCGGGAAACACCATATATTTT
clone size: -; V gene: TRBV27; D gene: -; J gene: TRBJ2-5; CDR3 protein: CASRTGAGGETQYF; CDR3 DNA: TGTGCCAGCAGAACAGGGGCGGGGGGAGAGACCCAGTACTTC